This T cell receptor (beta chain) was found in a study of shared clonotypes between healthy human individuals (dated by TCRdb to the early 2020s). At the level of the whole study: A few men and a couple of women, aged 18 to 49 years, made up the cohort. Leukapheresis yielded between about 0.8 and 9.5 billion PBMCs per donor. The study deeply sequenced blood TCR repertoires of about five healthy adults to estimate repertoire size and the extent of clonotype sharing between individuals. To increase sequencing depth and limit assay-specific biases, different laboratories used diverse techniques to prepare libraries and sequence TCR repertoires. For each donor, three plates each were used for CD4 naive and CD4 memory, two plates were used for CD8 naive, and one plate was used for CD8 memory.

CDR1 and CDR2, looked up from the germline V gene, are MDHEN and SYDVKM. From cysteine to phenylalanine, the CDR3 is 14 amino acids long. Here the CDR3 DNA is all that survives: 42 bases in frame from base 1. Trimming removed 2 bases from V and 8 bases from J, leaving 13 bases between the germline ends. The donors were healthy, HIV-negative adults with no recently reported acute infections or vaccinations. Every donor was a Caucasian adult residing in Nashville, Tennessee, USA. Magnetic negative selection was used to enrich CD4+ T cells, after which naive cells were positively selected on CD45RA and the negative fraction became the memory subset. After blood collection by leukapheresis, PBMCs were isolated using Ficoll-Histopaque density gradient centrifugation and then cryopreserved in the vapor phase of liquid nitrogen. Analytical flow cytometry was used to check the purity and quantity of each magnetically sorted T cell population. From each sorted fraction, genomic DNA was isolated and quantified by UV absorbance on a Nanodrop 2000c.

TCR CDR3 regions were amplified from genomic DNA by multiplex PCR using the deep immunoSEQ assay. Extracted genomic DNA from each cell subset was spread evenly across all wells of several immunoSEQ 96-well plates, with each plate serving as a replicate. For sorted subsets, about 200 ng genomic DNA, equal to 30,000 or so T cell genomes, was loaded into each replicate PCR. The purified libraries were quantified using a Qubit 3.0 fluorometer, sized with a Bioanalyzer 2100, and then quantified again using the KAPA Library Quantification kit. Every immunoSEQ 96-well plate was sequenced on a separate single-read 150-cycle Illumina NextSeq 550 flow cell. The study's own analysis went as follows. Because only junctional sequences without quality scores were contained in the immunoSEQ output, filtering matching that applied to full-length reads could not be performed. To assign V/J genes and CDR3, sequences were annotated against IMGT germline references using PyIR, a Python wrapper for IgBLAST v1.9. Any read was removed if the V/J assignment was weak (E-value above 1e-6), the CDR3 was missing, or the read contained stop codons, out-of-frame junctions, or ambiguous translated residues. V3J clonotypes were defined as sequences sharing the same inferred V gene, J gene, and CDR3 amino acid sequence. The percentage overlap between two repertoires was calculated by dividing the number of shared unique clonotypes by the size of the smaller repertoire. Richness of each repertoire was evaluated using RTK rarefaction, the Chao1 estimator, and Recon v2.1 estimates of unobserved clonotypes. OLGA was used to compute generation probabilities for all TCRbeta clonotypes that the gDNA method yielded from a handful of donors. This immuneACCESS table, as held by TCRdb, lists in-frame sequences with V and J called but not all clones. Of the missing ones, under half trace to an unresolved V gene in checked studies; the others have no known cause. That table is the source of V, J and clone size, and D and trimming were worked out from the DNA. Present in this sample are some 300,000 clones, about 73% of which were seen just once. The top ten constitute roughly a tenth of the sample.

This clone was observed a handful of times. The antigen this receptor binds is unknown. Per-nucleotide qualities are absent, and no much larger clonotype sits a single base away. Broader findings and caveats from the paper: Clonotypes shared by all four sorted-subset donors showed higher generation probabilities than non-shared clonotypes. Sampling was restricted to blood, and TCR repertoires in tissues likely differ from the TCR repertoires found in blood. Incomplete sequencing was indicated by rarefaction of sorted-subset datasets, despite the large sequencing depth. Naive subsets generally had larger estimated clonotype richness than memory subsets did. The small number of donors limited the genetic and exposure-history diversity represented. Based on pairwise subsampling, the degree of clonotype sharing among donors was expected to be affected by sequencing depth. When a few donors were compared, the shared fraction of clonotypes was about 5.2% for naive CD4, around 3.5% for naive CD8, 2% to 2.5% for memory CD4, and roughly 0.43% for memory CD8.

Sequenced material: memory CD4+ T cells sorted from blood. This specimen's cell subset or site label, interpreted: CD45RA-negative fraction. The TCR was taken from a man under 40 in good health. The chain is assembled from TRBV28 and TRBJ2-1; TRBD2 is possibly the D segment (5 matching bases). The CDR3 region has the sequence CASSLATFGDEQFF. The bases read TGTGCCAGCAGTTTAGCTACCTTCGGGGATGAGCAGTTCTTC. The full variable domain, completed from the reference TRBV28 and TRBJ2-1 proteins outside the CDR3, reads DVKVTQSSRYLVKRTGEKVFLECVQDMDHENMFWYRQDPGLGLRLIYFSYDVKMKEKGDIPEGYSVSREKKERFSLILESASTNQTSMYLCASSLATFGDEQFFGPGTRLTVL.